The clone carrying this TCR beta chain has a handful of counts. This record belongs to a study of human T cells and chemical hapten exposure. The overall study: DPC 0.01% went on the upper back by patch test, with reading at 6 days. The patient population, which was mostly female, had alopecia areata, totalis or universalis.

Time point in this sample: pre-sensitization, week 0. The treatment here: therapeutic diphenylcyclopropenone sensitization with weekly scalp DPC. Each donor was an alopecia patient between 18 and 70 years of age who qualified for DPC. The CDR3 is 16 residues long. The V gene's germline CDR1 is MNHEY and CDR2 SVGEGT. The V end lost 8 bases, the J end lost 4 bases, and 24 bases lay between the germline ends. Using its own MiXCR run on the RACE reads, TCRdb lists one record per CDR3 protein. The data contain a few hundred thousand distinct CDR3 sequences, 5% to 6.5% of them seen just once; the ten biggest clones take up about 8.2%.

The material sequenced was whole blood, taken in connection with sensitization to the hapten diphenylcyclopropenone (DPC). This receptor was identified in a woman aged 18-35 years with alopecia areata. Some clones in this sample may be carry-over from other donors' samples. This chain connects TRBV6-2 or TRBV6-3 to TRBJ2-7; possibly TRBD2 for D (6 bases). CDR3 protein: CASVWGRYSLGYEQYF. CDR3 DNA: TGTGCCAGCGTTTGGGGGAGGTACTCACTGGGTTACGAGCAGTACTTC.